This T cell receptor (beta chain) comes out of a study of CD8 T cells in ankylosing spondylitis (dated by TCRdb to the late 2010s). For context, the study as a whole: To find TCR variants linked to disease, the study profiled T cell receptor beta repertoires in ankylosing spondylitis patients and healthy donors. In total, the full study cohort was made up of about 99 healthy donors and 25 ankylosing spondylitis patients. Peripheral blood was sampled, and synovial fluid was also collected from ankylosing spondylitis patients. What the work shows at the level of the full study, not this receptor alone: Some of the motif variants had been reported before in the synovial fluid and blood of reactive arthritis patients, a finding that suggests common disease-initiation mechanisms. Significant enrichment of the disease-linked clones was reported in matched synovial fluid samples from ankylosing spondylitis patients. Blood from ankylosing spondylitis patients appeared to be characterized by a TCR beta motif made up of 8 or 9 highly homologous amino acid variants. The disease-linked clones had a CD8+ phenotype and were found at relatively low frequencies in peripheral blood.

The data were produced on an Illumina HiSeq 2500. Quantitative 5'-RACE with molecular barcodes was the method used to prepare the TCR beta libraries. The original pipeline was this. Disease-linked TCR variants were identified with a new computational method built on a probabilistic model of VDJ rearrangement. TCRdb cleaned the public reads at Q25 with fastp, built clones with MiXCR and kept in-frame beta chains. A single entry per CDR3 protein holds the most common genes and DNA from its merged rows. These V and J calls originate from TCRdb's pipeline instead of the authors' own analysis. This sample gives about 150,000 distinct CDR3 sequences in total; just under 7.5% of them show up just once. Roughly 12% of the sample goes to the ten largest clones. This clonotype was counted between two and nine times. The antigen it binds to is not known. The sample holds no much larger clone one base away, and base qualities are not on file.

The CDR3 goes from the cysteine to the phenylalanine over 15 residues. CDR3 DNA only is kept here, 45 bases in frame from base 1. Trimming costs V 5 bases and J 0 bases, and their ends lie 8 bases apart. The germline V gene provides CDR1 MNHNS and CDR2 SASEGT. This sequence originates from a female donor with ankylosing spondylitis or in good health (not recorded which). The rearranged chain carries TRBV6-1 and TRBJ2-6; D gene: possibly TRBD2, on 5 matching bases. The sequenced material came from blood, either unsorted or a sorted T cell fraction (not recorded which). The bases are TGTGCCAGCAGTATCCGGGGCTCTGGGGCCAACGTCCTGACTTTC. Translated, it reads CASSIRGSGANVLTF.